This paragraph covers one T cell receptor (beta chain) sequence. Its antigen is not identified. Germline loops: CDR1 SGHAT, CDR2 FQNNGV. The V gene end was trimmed by 3 bases and the J gene end by 3 bases; junction bases not matched to a gene: 7. The CDR3 length is 16 residues. The data were taken from a study of T cells after yellow fever vaccination. About the research overall: Low-cell-number fractions underwent preparation using SMART-Seq v4 Ultra Low Input. Regarding the study as a whole: Re-detected after boosting: most primary clones, approximately 97% of CD4 and 88% of CD8. A limited proportion of clonotypes was detected within both the CD4 and CD8 compartments. Contaminants from the bulk population, in the form of abundant clonotypes, could be found in FACS-sorted repertoires.

TCRdb analysed the 5' RACE reads with MiXCR anew, one entry per CDR3 protein. This table has a few hundred thousand distinct CDR3 sequences, roughly a fifth appearing once. This TCR derives from a man aged 25 to 45 who received the YFV17D yellow fever vaccine. V is TRBV11-2 and J is TRBJ2-5, with 10 bases that match TRBD2. Source: PBMCs, taken 15 days after the yellow fever booster vaccination. The CDR3: CASSLGLAGDEETQYF. The CDR3 DNA reads as TGTGCCAGCAGCTTGGGCCTAGCGGGAGACGAAGAGACCCAGTACTTC.